The clone carrying this T cell receptor (beta chain) was observed at least ten times. Its antigen is not identified. The sample originates from a study of early T cells in non-severe SARS-CoV-2 infection. General study points: Anti-spike CD8 responses were favored by VDJdb matching, which missed private and CD4 specificities.

Unique molecular identifiers were attached to individual cDNA molecules. MiXCR, applied by TCRdb to the 5' RACE reads, yields one record per CDR3 protein. The table lists fewer than 85,000 distinct CDR3 sequences, about 12% of them singletons, with around 1.3% in the top ten. The specimen sequenced was whole blood. The receptor was derived from an adult who was a healthcare worker with PCR-confirmed SARS-CoV-2 infection or an uninfected control (not recorded which).

Here the CDR3 reads CSVIGTSGMQETQYF. The CDR3 DNA reads as TGCAGCGTGATCGGAACTAGCGGGATGCAAGAGACCCAGTACTTC. The gene calls are TRBV29-1 and TRBJ2-5, with 10 bases identical to TRBD2. CDR3 length: 15 residues. V shed 6 bases, J shed 2 bases, and the junction held 9 bases outside the gene matches. Germline values: CDR1 SQVTM, CDR2 ANQGSEA.